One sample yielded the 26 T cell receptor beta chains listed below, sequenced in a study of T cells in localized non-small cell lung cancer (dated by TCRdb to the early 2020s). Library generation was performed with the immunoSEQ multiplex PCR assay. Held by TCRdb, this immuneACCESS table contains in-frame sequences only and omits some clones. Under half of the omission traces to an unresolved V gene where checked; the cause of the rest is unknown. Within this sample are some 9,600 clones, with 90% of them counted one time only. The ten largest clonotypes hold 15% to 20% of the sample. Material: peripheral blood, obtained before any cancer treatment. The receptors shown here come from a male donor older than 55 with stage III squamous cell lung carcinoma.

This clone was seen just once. CDR3 loop: CASEQGQRTGELFF. CDR3 bases: TGTGCCAGCGAGCAGGGACAGCGCACCGGGGAGCTGTTTTTT. This sequence joins TRBV6-5 and TRBJ2-2; 7 bases map to TRBD1. This CDR3 is 14 amino acids long. V lost 8 bases to trimming and J lost 4 bases; unmatched junction nucleotides: 7. The V gene's germline CDR1 is MNHEY and CDR2 SVGAGI.

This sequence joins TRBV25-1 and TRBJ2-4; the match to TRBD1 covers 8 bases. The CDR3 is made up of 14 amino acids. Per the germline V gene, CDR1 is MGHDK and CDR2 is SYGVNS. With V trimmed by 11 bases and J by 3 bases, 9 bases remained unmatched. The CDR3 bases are TGTGCCTGCCGACAGGGGAAGGGCAAAAACATTCAGTACTTC. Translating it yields CACRQGKGKNIQYF. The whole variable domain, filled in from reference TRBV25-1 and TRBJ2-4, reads EADIYQTPRYLVIGTGKKITLECSQTMGHDKMYWYQQDPGMELHLIHYSYGVNSTEKGDLSSESTVSRIRTEHFPLTLESARPSHTSQYLCACRQGKGKNIQYFGAGTRLSVL.

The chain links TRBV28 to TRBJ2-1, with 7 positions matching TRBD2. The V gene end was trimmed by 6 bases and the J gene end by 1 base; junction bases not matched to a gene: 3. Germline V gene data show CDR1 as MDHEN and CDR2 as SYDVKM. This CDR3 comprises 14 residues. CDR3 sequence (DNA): TGTGCCAGCAGCGCGGGGGAATCCTACAATGAGCAGTTCTTC. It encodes CASSAGESYNEQFF.

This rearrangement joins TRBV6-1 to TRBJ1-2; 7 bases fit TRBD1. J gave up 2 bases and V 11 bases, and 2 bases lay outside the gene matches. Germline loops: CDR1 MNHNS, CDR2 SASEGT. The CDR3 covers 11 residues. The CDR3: CAADRNYGYTF. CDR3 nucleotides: TGTGCCGCGGACAGGAACTATGGCTACACCTTC.

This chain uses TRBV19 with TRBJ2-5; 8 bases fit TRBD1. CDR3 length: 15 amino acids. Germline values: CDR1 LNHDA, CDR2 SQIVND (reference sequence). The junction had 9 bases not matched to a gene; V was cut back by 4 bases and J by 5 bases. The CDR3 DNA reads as TGTGCCAGTAGTAGGGGGGCAGGGGGCTTGGAGACCCAGTACTTC. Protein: CASSRGAGGLETQYF.

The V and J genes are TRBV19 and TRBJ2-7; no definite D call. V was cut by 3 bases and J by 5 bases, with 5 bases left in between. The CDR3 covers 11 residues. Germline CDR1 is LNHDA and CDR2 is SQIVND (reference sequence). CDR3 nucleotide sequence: TGTGCCAGTAGTATTTTAAACGAGCAGTACTTC. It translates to CASSILNEQYF.

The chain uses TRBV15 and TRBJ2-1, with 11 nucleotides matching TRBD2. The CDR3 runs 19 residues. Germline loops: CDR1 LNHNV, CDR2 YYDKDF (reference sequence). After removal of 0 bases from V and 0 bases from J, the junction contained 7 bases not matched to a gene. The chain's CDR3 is CATSRDWASGGSSYNEQFF. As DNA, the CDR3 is TGTGCCACCAGCAGAGATTGGGCTAGCGGGGGGAGCTCCTACAATGAGCAGTTCTTC.

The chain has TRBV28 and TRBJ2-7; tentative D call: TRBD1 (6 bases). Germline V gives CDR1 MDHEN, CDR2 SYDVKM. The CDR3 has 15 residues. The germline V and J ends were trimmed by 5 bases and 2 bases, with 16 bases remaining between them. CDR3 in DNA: TGTGCCAGCAGTCAGACCCGGGACACGCCCTACGAGCAGTACTTC. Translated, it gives CASSQTRDTPYEQYF.

The CDR3 DNA sequence: TGTGCCAGCAGTAAGGGGACTAGCGGGGAAGCTGGGCAGCAGTACTTC. This translates into CASSKGTSGEAGQQYF. This sequence joins TRBV27 and TRBJ2-7; 13 nucleotides agree with TRBD2. The germline V gene has CDR1 MNHEY and CDR2 SMNVEV (reference sequence). Trimming removed 5 bases from V and 8 bases from J; junction bases left unmatched: 12. The CDR3 totals 16 residues.

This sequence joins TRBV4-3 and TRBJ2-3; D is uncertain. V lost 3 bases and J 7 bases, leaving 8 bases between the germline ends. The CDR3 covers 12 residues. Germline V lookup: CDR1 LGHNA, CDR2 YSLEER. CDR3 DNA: TGCGCCAGCAGCCAGCTGGGGAATACGCAGTATTTT. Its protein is CASSQLGNTQYF.

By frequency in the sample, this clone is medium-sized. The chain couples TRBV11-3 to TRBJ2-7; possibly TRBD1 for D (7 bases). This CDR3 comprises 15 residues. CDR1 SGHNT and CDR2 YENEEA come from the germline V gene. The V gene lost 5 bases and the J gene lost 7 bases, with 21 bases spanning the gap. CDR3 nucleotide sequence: TGTGCCAGCAGCGAAGGCGGGACAGATATTTCTGAGCAGTACTTC. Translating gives CASSEGGTDISEQYF.

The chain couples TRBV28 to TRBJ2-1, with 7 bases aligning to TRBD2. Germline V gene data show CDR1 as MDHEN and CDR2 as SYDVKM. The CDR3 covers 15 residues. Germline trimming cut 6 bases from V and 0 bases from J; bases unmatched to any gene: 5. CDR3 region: CASSRAGYSYNEQFF. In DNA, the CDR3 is TGTGCCAGCAGCCGAGCGGGATACTCCTACAATGAGCAGTTCTTC.

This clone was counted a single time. The DNA of the CDR3 is TGTGCCAGCAGCACTGGACAGGGTTCCTATGGCTACACCTTC. Amino acid sequence: CASSTGQGSYGYTF. The V gene is TRBV7-2, the J gene TRBJ1-2; 8 bases align to TRBD1. Unmatched junction bases numbered 6, after V lost 5 bases and J lost 4 bases. The CDR3 is 14 amino acids. Germline values: CDR1 SGHTA, CDR2 FQGNSA. The complete variable domain, with remaining parts taken from reference TRBV7-2 and TRBJ1-2, reads GAGVSQSPSNKVTEKGKDVELRCDPISGHTALYWYRQSLGQGLEFLIYFQGNSAPDKSGLPSDRFSAERTGGSVSTLTIQRTQQEDSAVYLCASSTGQGSYGYTFGSGTRLTVV.

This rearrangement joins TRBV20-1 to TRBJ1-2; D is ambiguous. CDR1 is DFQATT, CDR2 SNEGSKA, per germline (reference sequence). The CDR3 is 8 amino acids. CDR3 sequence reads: CSLYGYTF. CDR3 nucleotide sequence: TGCAGCCTTTATGGCTACACCTTC.

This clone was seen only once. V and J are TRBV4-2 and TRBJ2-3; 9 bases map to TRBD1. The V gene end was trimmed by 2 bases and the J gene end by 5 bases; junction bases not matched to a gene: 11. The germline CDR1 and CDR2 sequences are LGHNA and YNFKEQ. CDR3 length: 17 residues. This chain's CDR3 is CASSQLGTGQGVDTQYF. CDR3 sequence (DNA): TGTGCCAGCAGCCAACTGGGTACGGGACAGGGAGTAGATACGCAGTATTTT.

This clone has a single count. CDR3 loop: CASSAQTGVEKLFF. CDR3 coding DNA: TGTGCCAGCAGCGCCCAGACAGGGGTCGAAAAACTGTTTTTT. The genes are TRBV9 and TRBJ1-4; 8 bases are shared with TRBD1. This CDR3 comprises 14 residues. The trim removed 3 bases at V and 8 bases at J, leaving 6 bases unmatched. Germline V CDR1 and CDR2: SGDLS, YYNGEE. Drawing the rest from reference TRBV9 and TRBJ1-4, the complete variable domain is DSGVTQTPKHLITATGQRVTLRCSPRSGDLSVYWYQQSLDQGLQFLIQYYNGEERAKGNILERFSAQQFPDLHSELNLSSLELGDSALYFCASSAQTGVEKLFFGSGTQLSVL.

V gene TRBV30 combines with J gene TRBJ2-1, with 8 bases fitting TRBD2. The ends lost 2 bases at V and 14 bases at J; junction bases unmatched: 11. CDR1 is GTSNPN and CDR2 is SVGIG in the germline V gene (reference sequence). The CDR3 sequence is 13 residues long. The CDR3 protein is CAWSTGSGGHKFF. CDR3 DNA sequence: TGTGCCTGGAGTACGGGAAGCGGGGGTCATAAGTTCTTC.

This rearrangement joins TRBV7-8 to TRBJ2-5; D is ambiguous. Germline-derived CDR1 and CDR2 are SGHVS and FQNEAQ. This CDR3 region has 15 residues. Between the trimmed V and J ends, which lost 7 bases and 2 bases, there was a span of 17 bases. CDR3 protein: CASTPQVRNQETQYF. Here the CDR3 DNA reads TGTGCCAGCACACCCCAGGTTAGGAATCAAGAGACCCAGTACTTC.

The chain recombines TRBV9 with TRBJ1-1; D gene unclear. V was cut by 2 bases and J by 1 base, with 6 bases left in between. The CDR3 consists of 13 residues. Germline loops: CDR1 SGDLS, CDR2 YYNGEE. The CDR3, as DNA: TGTGCCAGCAGCGTCACAAAGAACACTGAAGCTTTCTTT. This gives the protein CASSVTKNTEAFF.

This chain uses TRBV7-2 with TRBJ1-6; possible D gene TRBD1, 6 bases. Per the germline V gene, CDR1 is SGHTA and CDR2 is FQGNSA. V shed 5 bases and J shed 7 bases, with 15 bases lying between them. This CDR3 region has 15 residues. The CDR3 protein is CASSPPGQTNSPLHF. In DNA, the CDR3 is TGTGCCAGCAGCCCCCCCGGACAGACAAATTCACCCCTCCACTTT.

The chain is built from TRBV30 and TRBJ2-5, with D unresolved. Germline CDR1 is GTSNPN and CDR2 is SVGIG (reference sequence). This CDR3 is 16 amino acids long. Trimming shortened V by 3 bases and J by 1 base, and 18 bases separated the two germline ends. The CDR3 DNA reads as TGTGCCTGGAGGAGCTTTCATCGACCTACCCAAGAGACCCAGTACTTC. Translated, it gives CAWRSFHRPTQETQYF.

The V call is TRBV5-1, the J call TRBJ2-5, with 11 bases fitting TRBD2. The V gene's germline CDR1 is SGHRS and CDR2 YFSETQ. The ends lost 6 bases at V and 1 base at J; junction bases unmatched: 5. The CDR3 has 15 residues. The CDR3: CASKRLAGIQETQYF. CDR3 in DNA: TGCGCCAGCAAGCGACTAGCGGGGATCCAAGAGACCCAGTACTTC. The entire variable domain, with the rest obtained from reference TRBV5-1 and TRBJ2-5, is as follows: KAGVTQTPRYLIKTRGQQVTLSCSPISGHRSVSWYQQTPGQGLQFLFEYFSETQRNKGNFPGRFSGRQFSNSRSEMNVSTLELGDSALYLCASKRLAGIQETQYFGPGTRLLVL.

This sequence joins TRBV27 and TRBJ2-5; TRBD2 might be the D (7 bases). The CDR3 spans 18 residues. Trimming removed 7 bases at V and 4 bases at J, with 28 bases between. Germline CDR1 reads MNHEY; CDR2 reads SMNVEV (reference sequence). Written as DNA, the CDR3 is TGTGCCAGCACCCGAACCCCCGGGGGGCTAGCAGCAGGAGAGACCCAGTACTTC. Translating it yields CASTRTPGGLAAGETQYF.

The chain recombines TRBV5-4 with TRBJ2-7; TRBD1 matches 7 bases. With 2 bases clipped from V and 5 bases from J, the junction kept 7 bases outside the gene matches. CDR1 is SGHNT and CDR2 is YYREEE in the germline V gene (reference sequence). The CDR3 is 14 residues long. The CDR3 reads CASSFRQGGDEQYF. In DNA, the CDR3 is TGTGCCAGCAGCTTTAGACAGGGTGGCGACGAGCAGTACTTC.

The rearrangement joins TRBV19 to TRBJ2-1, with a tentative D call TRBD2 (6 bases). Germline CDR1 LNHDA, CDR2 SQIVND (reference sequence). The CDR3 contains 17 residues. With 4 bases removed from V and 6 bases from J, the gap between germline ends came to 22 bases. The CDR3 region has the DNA TGTGCCAGTAGTACCCCGGACTATCCTATAACCGGCAATGAGCAGTTCTTC. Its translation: CASSTPDYPITGNEQFF.

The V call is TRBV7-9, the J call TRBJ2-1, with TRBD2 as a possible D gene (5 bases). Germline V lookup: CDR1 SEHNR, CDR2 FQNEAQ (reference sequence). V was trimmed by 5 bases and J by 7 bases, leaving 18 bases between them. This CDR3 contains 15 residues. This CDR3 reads CASSVKWSEENEQFF. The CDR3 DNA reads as TGTGCCAGCAGCGTAAAGTGGTCGGAGGAGAATGAGCAGTTCTTC.